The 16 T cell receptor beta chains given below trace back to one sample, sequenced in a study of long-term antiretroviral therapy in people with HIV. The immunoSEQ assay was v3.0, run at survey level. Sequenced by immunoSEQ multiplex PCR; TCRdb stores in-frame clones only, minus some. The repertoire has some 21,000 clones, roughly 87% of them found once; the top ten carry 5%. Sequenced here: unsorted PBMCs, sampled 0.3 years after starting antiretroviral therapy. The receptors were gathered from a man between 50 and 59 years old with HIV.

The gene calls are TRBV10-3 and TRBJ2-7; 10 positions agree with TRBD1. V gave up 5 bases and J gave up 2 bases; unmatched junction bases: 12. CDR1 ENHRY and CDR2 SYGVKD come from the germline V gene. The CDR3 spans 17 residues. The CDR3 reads CAISNRLGQGETYEQYF. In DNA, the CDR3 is TGTGCCATCAGTAATAGATTAGGACAGGGGGAAACCTACGAGCAGTACTTC.

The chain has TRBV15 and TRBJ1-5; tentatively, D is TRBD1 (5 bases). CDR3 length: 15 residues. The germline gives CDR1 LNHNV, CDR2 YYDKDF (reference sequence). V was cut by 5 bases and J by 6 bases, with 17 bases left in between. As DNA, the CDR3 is TGTGCCACCAGCCAATTAGACAGAATGGGTCAGCCCCAGCATTTT. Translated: CATSQLDRMGQPQHF.

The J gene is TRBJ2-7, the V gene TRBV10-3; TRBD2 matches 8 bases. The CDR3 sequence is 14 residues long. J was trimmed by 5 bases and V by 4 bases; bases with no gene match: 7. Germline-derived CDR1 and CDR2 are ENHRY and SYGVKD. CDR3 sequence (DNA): TGTGCCATCAGTGGTCAGCGGGAGATCAACGAGCAGTACTTC. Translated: CAISGQREINEQYF.

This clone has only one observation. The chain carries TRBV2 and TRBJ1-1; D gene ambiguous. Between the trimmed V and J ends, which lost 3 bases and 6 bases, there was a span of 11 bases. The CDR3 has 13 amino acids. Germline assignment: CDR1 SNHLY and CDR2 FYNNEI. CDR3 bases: TGTGCCAGCAGTGAGGCGGGGTTCTCTGAAGCTTTCTTT. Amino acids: CASSEAGFSEAFF.

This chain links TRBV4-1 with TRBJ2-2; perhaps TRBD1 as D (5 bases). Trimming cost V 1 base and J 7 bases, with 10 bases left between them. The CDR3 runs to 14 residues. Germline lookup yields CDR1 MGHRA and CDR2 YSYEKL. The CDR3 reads CASSQGQGFGELFF. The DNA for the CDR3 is TGCGCCAGCAGCCAAGGGCAGGGATTCGGGGAGCTGTTTTTT.

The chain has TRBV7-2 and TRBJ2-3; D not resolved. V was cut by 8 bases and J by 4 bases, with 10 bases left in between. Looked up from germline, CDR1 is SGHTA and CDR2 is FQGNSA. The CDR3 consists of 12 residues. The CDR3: CASGTHADTQYF. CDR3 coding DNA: TGTGCCAGCGGCACCCACGCAGATACGCAGTATTTT. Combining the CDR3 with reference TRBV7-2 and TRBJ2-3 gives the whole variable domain GAGVSQSPSNKVTEKGKDVELRCDPISGHTALYWYRQSLGQGLEFLIYFQGNSAPDKSGLPSDRFSAERTGGSVSTLTIQRTQQEDSAVYLCASGTHADTQYFGPGTRLTVL.

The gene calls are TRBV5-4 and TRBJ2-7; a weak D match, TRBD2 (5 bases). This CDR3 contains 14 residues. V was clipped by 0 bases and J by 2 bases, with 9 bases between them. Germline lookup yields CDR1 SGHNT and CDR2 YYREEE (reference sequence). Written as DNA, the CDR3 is TGTGCCAGCAGCTTGGCCATCGGGGCCTACGAGCAGTACTTC. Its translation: CASSLAIGAYEQYF.

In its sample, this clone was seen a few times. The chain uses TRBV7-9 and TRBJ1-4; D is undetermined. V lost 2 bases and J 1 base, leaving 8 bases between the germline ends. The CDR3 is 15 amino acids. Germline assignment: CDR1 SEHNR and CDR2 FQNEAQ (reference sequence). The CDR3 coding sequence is TGTGCCAGCAGCTTAACCGGCGTAACTAATGAAAAACTGTTTTTT. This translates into CASSLTGVTNEKLFF. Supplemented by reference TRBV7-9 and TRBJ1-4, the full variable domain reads DTGVSQNPRHKITKRGQNVTFRCDPISEHNRLYWYRQTLGQGPEFLTYFQNEAQLEKSRLLSDRFSAERPKGSFSTLEIQRTEQGDSAMYLCASSLTGVTNEKLFFGSGTQLSVL.

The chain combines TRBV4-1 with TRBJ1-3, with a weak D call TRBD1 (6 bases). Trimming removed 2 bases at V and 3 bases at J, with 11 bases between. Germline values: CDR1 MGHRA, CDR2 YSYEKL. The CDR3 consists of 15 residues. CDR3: CASSQRGAFGNTIYF. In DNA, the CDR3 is TGCGCCAGCAGCCAACGGGGGGCATTTGGAAACACCATATATTTT.

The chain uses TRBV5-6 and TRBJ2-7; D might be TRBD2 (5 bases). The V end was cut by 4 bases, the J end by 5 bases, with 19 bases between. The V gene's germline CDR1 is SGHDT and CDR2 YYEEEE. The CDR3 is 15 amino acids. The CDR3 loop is CASSSIDLATHEQYF. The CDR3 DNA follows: TGTGCCAGCAGCAGTATTGACTTAGCGACCCACGAGCAGTACTTC.

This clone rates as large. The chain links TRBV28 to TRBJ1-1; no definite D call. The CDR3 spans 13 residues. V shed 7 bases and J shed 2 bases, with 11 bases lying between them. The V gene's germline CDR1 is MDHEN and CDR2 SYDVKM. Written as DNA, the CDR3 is TGTGCCAGCACCCTCTCCACCAACACTGAAGCTTTCTTT. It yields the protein CASTLSTNTEAFF.

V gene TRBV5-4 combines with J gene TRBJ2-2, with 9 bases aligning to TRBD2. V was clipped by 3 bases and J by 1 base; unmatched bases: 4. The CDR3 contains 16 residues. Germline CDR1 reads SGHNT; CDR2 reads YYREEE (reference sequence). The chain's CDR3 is CASSSQLAGNTGELFF. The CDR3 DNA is TGTGCCAGCAGCTCGCAACTAGCGGGGAACACCGGGGAGCTGTTTTTT.

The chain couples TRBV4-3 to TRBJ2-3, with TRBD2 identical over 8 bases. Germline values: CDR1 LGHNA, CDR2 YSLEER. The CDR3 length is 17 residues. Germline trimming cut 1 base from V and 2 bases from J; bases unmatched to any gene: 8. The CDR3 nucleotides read TGCGCCAGCAGCCAAGGTCCAGCGGGGGATAACACAGATACGCAGTATTTT. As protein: CASSQGPAGDNTDTQYF.

The CDR3 region is CASSKGHFDVYEQYF. CDR3 coding DNA: TGTGCCAGCAGCAAAGGACACTTTGACGTCTACGAGCAGTACTTC. The chain couples TRBV21-1 to TRBJ2-7; the table gives TRBD1 as D, unverified against the DNA. TRBV21-1 is annotated as a pseudogene. The CDR3 contains 15 residues.

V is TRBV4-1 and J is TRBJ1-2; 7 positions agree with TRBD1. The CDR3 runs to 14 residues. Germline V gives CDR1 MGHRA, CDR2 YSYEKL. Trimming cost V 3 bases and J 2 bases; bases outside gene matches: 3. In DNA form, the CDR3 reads TGCGCCAGCAGCCATATGGGACAGAACTATGGCTACACCTTC. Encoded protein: CASSHMGQNYGYTF.

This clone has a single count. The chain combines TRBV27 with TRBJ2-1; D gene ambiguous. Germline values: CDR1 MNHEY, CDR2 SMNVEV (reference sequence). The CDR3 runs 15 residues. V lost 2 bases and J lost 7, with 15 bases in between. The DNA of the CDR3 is TGTGCCAGCAGTTTAGGGCCCTACCTGGTAAATGAGCAGTTCTTC. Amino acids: CASSLGPYLVNEQFF.